This T cell receptor beta chain comes out of a study of regulatory T cells in long-lasting Graves disease. Time point of the sample: newly diagnosed GD, antithyroid drugs for less than 3 months. After RNA was extracted from PBMCs, the TCR library was made from it. The authors built TCR beta libraries using iRepertoire HTBI primers and Arm-PCR of CDR3 regions. From the multiplex PCR reads, TCRdb called clonotypes with MiXCR, one entry per CDR3 protein. The table lists some 500,000 distinct CDR3 sequences, approximately 13% of them singletons, with roughly 10% in the top ten. The sample also formed part of further work on T cells in Graves' hyperthyroidism and ophthalmopathy. Per that study: Ophthalmopathy was told apart from stable hyperthyroidism by a 13 V-J model.

The receptor's source is a man between 25 and 39 years old with Graves disease. The material was peripheral blood mononuclear cells (PBMCs), obtained at new diagnosis, from a patient treated with antithyroid drugs.

The CDR3 DNA reads as TGTGCCAGCAGAAGTTTGGATGAGCAGTTCTTC. Translated: CASRSLDEQFF. The V and J genes are TRBV6-2 or TRBV6-3 and TRBJ2-1; D remains unclear. CDR3 length: 11 amino acids. Germline V lookup: CDR1 MNHEY, CDR2 SVGEGT. V was pared by 6 bases and J by 8 bases, with 8 bases between.